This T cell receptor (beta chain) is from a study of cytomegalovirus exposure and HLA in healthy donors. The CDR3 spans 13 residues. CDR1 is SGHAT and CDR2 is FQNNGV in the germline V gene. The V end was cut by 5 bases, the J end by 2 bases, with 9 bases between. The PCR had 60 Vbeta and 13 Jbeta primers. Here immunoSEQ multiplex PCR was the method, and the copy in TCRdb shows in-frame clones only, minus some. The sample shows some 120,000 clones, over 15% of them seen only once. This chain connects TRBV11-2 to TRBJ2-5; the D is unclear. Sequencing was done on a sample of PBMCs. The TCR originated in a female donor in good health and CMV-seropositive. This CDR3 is CASSNDWQETQYF. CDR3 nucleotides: TGTGCCAGCAGCAATGACTGGCAAGAGACCCAGTACTTC.